This T cell receptor (beta chain) originates from a study of blood T cell repertoires in COVID-19. The V and J ends lost 4 bases and 4 bases respectively, with 11 bases between them. This CDR3 region has 13 residues. The germline gives CDR1 SEHNR, CDR2 FQNEAQ (reference sequence). This clone was seen only once. In the original workflow: Estimates of nucleated cell counts were drawn from the amplification of reference gene primers. Sequenced by immunoSEQ multiplex PCR; TCRdb stores in-frame clones only, minus some. V and J calls and clone size are as listed in that table; D and trimming were resolved from the DNA. The sample contains some 15,000 clones, around 80% of which appear only once.

This clonotype originated in an older woman with active COVID-19. The sample comprised peripheral blood. The V and J genes are TRBV7-9 and TRBJ2-7; a weak D match, TRBD1 (7 bases). As DNA, the CDR3 is TGTGCCAGCAGCTCAGGGGGGCCTTACGAGCAGTACTTC. It translates to CASSSGGPYEQYF.